This T cell receptor (beta chain) was identified in a study of blood T cells in healthy people across ages. Findings of the study overall: TCR beta diversity correlated strongly with naive T cell percentage.

Germline V gene data show CDR1 as SEHNR and CDR2 as FQNEAQ (reference sequence). The CDR3 has 14 amino acids. The ends were cut back, 1 base at V and 3 bases at J, with 10 bases in the middle. It was with a sample-barcoded 5' primer and a J-beta primer mix that a second PCR of about 6 to 12 cycles was run. MiXCR, applied by TCRdb to the 5' RACE reads, yields one record per CDR3 protein. The sample lists 800,000 or so distinct CDR3 sequences; about half were seen once. With respect to this clonotype: The target antigen is unknown.

The sequence was collected from a man older than 75 in good health. Sequenced sample: blood. V and J are TRBV7-9 and TRBJ2-7; the D is unclear. CDR3: CASSLVLGNYEQYF. Here the CDR3 DNA reads TGTGCCAGCAGCTTAGTCTTAGGGAACTACGAGCAGTACTTC. Together with reference TRBV7-9 and TRBJ2-7, the CDR3 gives the full variable domain: DTGVSQNPRHKITKRGQNVTFRCDPISEHNRLYWYRQTLGQGPEFLTYFQNEAQLEKSRLLSDRFSAERPKGSFSTLEIQRTEQGDSAMYLCASSLVLGNYEQYFGPGTRLTVT.